This T cell receptor (beta chain) was recovered during a study of monozygotic twins with inflammatory bowel disease. This CDR3 comprises 19 residues. Germline CDR1 is MNHEY and CDR2 is SMNVEV (reference sequence). TCRdb processed the 5' RACE reads again and assigns one entry to each CDR3 protein, with no DNA. Its clone listing holds under 150,000 distinct CDR3 sequences. The clonotype comes from a human donor with ulcerative colitis or Crohn's disease, or a healthy co-twin of an affected twin (not recorded which). The chain has TRBV27 and TRBJ2-6; TCRdb's D call, TRBD1, is unchecked because there is no DNA. Sequencing input: blood. The CDR3 sequence: CASSLRQGVGFSGANVLTF.